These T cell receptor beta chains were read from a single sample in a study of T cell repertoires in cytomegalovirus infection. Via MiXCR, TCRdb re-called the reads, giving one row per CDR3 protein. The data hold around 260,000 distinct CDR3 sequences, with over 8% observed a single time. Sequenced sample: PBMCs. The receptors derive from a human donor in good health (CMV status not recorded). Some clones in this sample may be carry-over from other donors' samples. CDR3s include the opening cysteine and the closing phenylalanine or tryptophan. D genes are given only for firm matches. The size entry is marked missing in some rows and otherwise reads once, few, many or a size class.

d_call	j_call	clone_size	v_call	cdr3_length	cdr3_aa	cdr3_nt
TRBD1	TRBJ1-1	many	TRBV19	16	CASSHGRQGGNTEAFF	TGTGCCAGTAGTCATGGTCGTCAGGGGGGGAACACTGAAGCTTTCTTT
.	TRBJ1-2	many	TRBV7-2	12	CASSLDKGGYTF	TGTGCCAGCAGCTTAGACAAAGGTGGCTACACCTTC
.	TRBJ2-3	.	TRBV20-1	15	CSARDPGRSADTQYF	TGCAGTGCTAGAGATCCTGGCAGGTCTGCAGATACGCAGTATTTT
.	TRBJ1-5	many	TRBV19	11	CASSIDKNQHF	TGTGCCAGTAGTATAGATAAGAACCAGCATTTT
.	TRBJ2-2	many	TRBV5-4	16	CASSLWKGLGTGELFF	TGTGCCAGCAGCTTGTGGAAGGGGCTTGGGACCGGGGAGCTGTTTTTT
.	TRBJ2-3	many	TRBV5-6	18	CASSWGRDTLRVTDTQYF	TGTGCCAGCAGCTGGGGTCGGGACACCCTTAGGGTCACAGATACGCAGTATTTT
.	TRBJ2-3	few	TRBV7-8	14	CATGQGRSTDTQYF	TGTGCCACCGGCCAAGGGAGGAGCACAGATACGCAGTATTTT
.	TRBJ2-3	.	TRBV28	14	CASRKGGSTDTQYF	TGTGCCAGCAGAAAGGGGGGGTCCACAGATACGCAGTATTTT
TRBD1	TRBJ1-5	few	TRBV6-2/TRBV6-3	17	CASRPSGAGGSNQPQHF	TGTGCCAGCAGACCCTCAGGGGCAGGGGGCAGCAATCAGCCCCAGCATTTT
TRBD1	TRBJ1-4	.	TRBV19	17	CASRIRDRVDGNEKLFF	TGTGCCAGTAGAATCCGGGACAGGGTGGATGGTAATGAAAAACTGTTTTTT
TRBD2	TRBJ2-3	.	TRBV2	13	CASSFPGGDTQYF	TGTGCCAGCAGTTTCCCGGGAGGGGATACGCAGTATTTT
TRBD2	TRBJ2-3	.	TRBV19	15	CASSRGLAITDTQYF	TGTGCCAGTAGTAGGGGACTAGCGATCACAGATACGCAGTATTTT
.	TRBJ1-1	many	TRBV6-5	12	CASSEGGAGAFF	TGTGCCAGCAGCGAGGGGGGAGCGGGAGCTTTCTTT
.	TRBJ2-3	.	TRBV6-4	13	CASSERGTDTQYF	TGTGCCAGCAGTGAACGGGGCACAGATACGCAGTATTTT
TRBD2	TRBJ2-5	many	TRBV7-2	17	CASSPPGLAGGQETQYF	TGTGCCAGCAGCCCGCCGGGACTAGCGGGAGGTCAAGAGACCCAGTACTTC
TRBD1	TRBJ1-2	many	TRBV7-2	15	CASSLGQGVGDGYTF	TGTGCCAGCAGCTTAGGACAGGGGGTAGGGGATGGCTACACCTTC
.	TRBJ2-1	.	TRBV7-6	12	CASSSGLAVQFF	TGTGCCAGCAGCTCGGGACTCGCGGTTCAGTTCTTC
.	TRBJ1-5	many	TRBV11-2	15	CASSLGERSNQPQHF	TGTGCCAGCAGCTTAGGGGAACGGAGCAATCAGCCCCAGCATTTT
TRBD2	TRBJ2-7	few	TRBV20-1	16	CSARVPGTNLAYEQYF	TGCAGTGCTAGAGTTCCCGGGACTAATCTTGCCTACGAGCAGTACTTC
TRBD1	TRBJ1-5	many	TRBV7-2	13	CASSFDRGQPQHF	TGTGCCAGCAGCTTTGACAGGGGTCAGCCCCAGCATTTT
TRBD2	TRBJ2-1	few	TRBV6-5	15	CASRMAGGGNNEQFF	TGTGCCAGCAGGATGGCGGGAGGGGGAAACAATGAGCAGTTCTTC
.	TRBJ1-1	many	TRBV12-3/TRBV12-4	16	CASSLGQGSRNTEAFF	TGTGCCAGCAGTTTGGGGCAGGGGTCACGGAACACTGAAGCTTTCTTT
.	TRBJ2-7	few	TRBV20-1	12	CSARTHTYEQYF	TGCAGTGCTCGGACTCATACCTACGAGCAGTACTTC
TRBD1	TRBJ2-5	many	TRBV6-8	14	CASSYDRVKETQYF	TGTGCCAGCAGTTACGACAGGGTGAAAGAGACCCAGTACTTC
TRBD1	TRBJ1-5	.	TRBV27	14	CASSPDRVTQPQHF	TGTGCCAGCAGTCCGGACAGGGTCACTCAGCCCCAGCATTTT
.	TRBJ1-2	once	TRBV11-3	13	CASSPGVGVGYTF	TGTGCCAGCAGCCCGGGAGTTGGGGTCGGCTACACCTTC
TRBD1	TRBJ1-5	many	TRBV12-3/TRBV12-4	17	CASSRGQGHYFNQPQHF	TGTGCCAGCAGTCGAGGACAGGGACACTATTTTAATCAGCCCCAGCATTTT
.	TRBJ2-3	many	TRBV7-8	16	CASSRFRGARADTQYF	TGTGCCAGCAGCAGGTTTAGAGGGGCCCGGGCAGATACGCAGTATTTT
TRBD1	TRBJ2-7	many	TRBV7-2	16	CASSPRDRGSSYEQYF	TGTGCCAGCAGCCCCCGCGACAGGGGGAGCTCCTACGAGCAGTACTTC
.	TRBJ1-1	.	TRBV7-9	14	CASSLAGRVPEAFF	TGTGCCAGCAGCTTAGCAGGGCGAGTCCCTGAAGCTTTCTTT
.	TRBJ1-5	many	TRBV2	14	CASSVQGFNQPQHF	TGTGCCAGCAGTGTTCAGGGGTTCAATCAGCCCCAGCATTTT
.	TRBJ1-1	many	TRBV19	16	CASSIVKGPGNTEAFF	TGTGCCAGTAGTATAGTTAAGGGGCCGGGGAACACTGAAGCTTTCTTT
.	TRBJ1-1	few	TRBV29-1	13	CSVEGRGETEAFF	TGCAGCGTTGAAGGCCGGGGCGAGACTGAAGCTTTCTTT
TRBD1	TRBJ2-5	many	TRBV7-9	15	CASQNSGTGRGTQYF	TGTGCCAGCCAGAACTCTGGGACAGGGAGGGGGACCCAGTACTTC
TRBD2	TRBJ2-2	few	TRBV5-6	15	CASSIAGVKTGELFF	TGTGCCAGCAGCATAGCGGGGGTTAAAACCGGGGAGCTGTTTTTT
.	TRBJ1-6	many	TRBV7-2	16	CASSFLMIGVNSPLHF	TGTGCCAGCAGCTTCCTTATGATTGGGGTTAATTCACCCCTCCACTTT
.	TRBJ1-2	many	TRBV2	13	CASSAGLDYGYTF	TGTGCCAGCAGTGCAGGTTTGGACTATGGCTACACCTTC
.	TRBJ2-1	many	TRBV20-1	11	CSARAPNEQFF	TGCAGTGCTAGGGCCCCCAATGAGCAGTTCTTC
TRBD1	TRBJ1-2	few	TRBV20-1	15	CSAIKPGQGGYGYTF	TGCAGTGCTATCAAGCCGGGACAGGGAGGCTATGGCTACACCTTC
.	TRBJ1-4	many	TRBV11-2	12	CASSLTNEKLFF	TGTGCCAGCAGCTTAACTAATGAAAAACTGTTTTTT